Here is one TCR beta chain with its context. Sequenced by immunoSEQ multiplex PCR; TCRdb stores in-frame clones only, minus some. The table lists about 64,000 clones, more than 70% of them singletons, with approximately 3.9% in the top ten. These data come from a study of Tregs in tolerant kidney transplant recipients. The nonmyeloablative bone marrow transplants came from related graft donors, with transient mixed chimerism. The sequenced sample was CD4+ T cells from blood (PBMCs), obtained 6 months after the transplant. The receptor was derived from a human patient who received a combined kidney and bone marrow transplant. These T cells may partly come from the graft donor.

This chain's CDR3 is CASSARQTGELFF. Here the CDR3 DNA reads TGTGCCAGCAGCGCAAGACAGACCGGGGAGCTGTTTTTT. V and J are TRBV9 and TRBJ2-2; D might be TRBD1 (5 bases). The CDR3 runs to 13 residues. The germline gives CDR1 SGDLS, CDR2 YYNGEE. Trimming removed 3 bases at V and 5 bases at J, with 8 bases between.